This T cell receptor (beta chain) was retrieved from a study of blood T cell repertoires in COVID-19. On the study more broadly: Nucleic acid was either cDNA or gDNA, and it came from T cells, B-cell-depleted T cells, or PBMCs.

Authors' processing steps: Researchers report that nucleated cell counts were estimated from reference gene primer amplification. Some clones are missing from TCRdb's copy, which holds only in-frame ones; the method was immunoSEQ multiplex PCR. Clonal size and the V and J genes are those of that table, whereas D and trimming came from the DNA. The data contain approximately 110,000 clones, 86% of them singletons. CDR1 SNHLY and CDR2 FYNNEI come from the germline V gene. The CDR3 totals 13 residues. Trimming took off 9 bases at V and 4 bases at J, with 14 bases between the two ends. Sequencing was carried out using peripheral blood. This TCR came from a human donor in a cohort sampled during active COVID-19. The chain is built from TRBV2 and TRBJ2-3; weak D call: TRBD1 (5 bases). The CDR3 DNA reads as TGTGCCAGGACAGACCCCCGCGCAGATACGCAGTATTTT. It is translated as CARTDPRADTQYF.